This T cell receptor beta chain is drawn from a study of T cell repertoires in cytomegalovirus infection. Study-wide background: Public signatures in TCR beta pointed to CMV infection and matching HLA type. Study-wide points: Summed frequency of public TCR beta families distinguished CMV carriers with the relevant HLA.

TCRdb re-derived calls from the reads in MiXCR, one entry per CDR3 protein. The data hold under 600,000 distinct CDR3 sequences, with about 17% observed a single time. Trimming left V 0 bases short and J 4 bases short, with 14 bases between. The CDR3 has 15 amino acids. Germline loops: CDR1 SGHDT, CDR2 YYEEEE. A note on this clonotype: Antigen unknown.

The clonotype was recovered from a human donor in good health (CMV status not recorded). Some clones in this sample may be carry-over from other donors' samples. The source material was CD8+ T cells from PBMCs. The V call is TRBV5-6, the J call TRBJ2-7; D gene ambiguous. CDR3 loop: CASSLEPIVAYEQYF. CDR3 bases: TGTGCCAGCAGCTTGGAACCGATCGTTGCATACGAGCAGTACTTC.